This T cell receptor beta chain was retrieved from a study of blood T cell repertoires in COVID-19. On the study more broadly: Acute and convalescent COVID-19 specimens originated in the United States, Italy and Spain. PBMCs, B-cell-depleted T cells, or T cells were the source of the cDNA or gDNA that made up the material.

The CDR3 contains 17 residues. In germline, CDR1 is SNHLY, CDR2 FYNNEI. Deletions cut 2 bases from V and 1 base from J, with 15 bases between. As processed by the authors: Reference gene primer amplification gave nucleated cell count estimates. Method: immunoSEQ multiplex PCR; TCRdb's copy keeps in-frame clones and lacks some. V and J calls and clone size come straight from that table; D and trimming were deduced from the DNA. The table has approximately 65,000 clones, about 86% seen once. The TCR was taken from a middle-aged man with acute or convalescent COVID-19. V is TRBV2 and J is TRBJ1-5, with a possible D match to TRBD1 (6 bases). Sequenced sample: peripheral blood. The DNA for the CDR3 is TGTGCCAGCAGTGAATTGGGCGGGGGCTGGAGCAATCAGCCCCAGCATTTT. Its protein is CASSELGGGWSNQPQHF.